The 28 T cell receptor beta chains in this list originate from one sample, sequenced in a study of blood T cells in healthy people across ages. Primers used in a second PCR of about 6 to 11 cycles were a sample-barcoded 5' primer and a J-beta primer mix. TCRdb re-analysed the 5' RACE reads in MiXCR, keeping a single row per CDR3 protein. The repertoire holds roughly 2 million distinct CDR3 sequences, with less than 50% as singletons. Input material: blood. Source of these receptors: a woman between 40 and 50 years old in good health.

The chain is built from TRBV7-9 and TRBJ2-7, with D possibly being TRBD1 (6 bases). V was trimmed by 5 bases and J by 2 bases, leaving 16 bases between them. Germline assignment: CDR1 SEHNR and CDR2 FQNEAQ (reference sequence). The CDR3 has 15 amino acids. Here the CDR3 reads CASSTTHRDPYEQYF. CDR3 bases: TGTGCCAGCAGCACTACCCACAGGGACCCCTACGAGCAGTACTTC. The full variable domain, its missing parts supplied by reference TRBV7-9 and TRBJ2-7, is DTGVSQNPRHKITKRGQNVTFRCDPISEHNRLYWYRQTLGQGPEFLTYFQNEAQLEKSRLLSDRFSAERPKGSFSTLEIQRTEQGDSAMYLCASSTTHRDPYEQYFGPGTRLTVT.

Here the CDR3 reads CASSMAGEPFYEQYF. CDR3 sequence (DNA): TGTGCCAGTAGTATGGCGGGGGAACCCTTCTACGAGCAGTACTTC. This chain links TRBV19 with TRBJ2-4, with 7 bases matching TRBD2. The DNA matches TRBJ2-7 better at its end, which makes the J call doubtful. CDR1 is LNHDA and CDR2 is SQIVND in the germline V gene (reference sequence). The CDR3 sequence is 15 residues long.

This clonotype was observed a few times. V usage is TRBV20-1 and J usage is TRBJ2-5, with D tentatively TRBD1 (6 bases). Germline lookup yields CDR1 DFQATT and CDR2 SNEGSKA (reference sequence). V gave up 1 base and J gave up 5 bases, with 11 bases separating them. This CDR3 region has 13 residues. The CDR3: CSARGGHAETQYF. The CDR3 DNA sequence: TGCAGTGCTAGAGGGGGACACGCCGAGACCCAGTACTTC.

This chain uses TRBV4-3 with TRBJ2-3, with 7 bases fitting TRBD2. The CDR3 is 14 residues long. The ends lost 2 bases at V and 8 bases at J; junction bases unmatched: 7. The V gene's germline CDR1 is LGHNA and CDR2 YSLEER. The CDR3 reads CASSQRLAGGTQYF. Written as DNA, the CDR3 is TGCGCCAGCAGCCAACGACTAGCCGGAGGTACGCAGTATTTT.

The V gene is TRBV7-2, the J gene TRBJ2-3; 12 bases are shared with TRBD2. The CDR3 is 20 residues long. Germline V gene sequence: CDR1 SGHTA, CDR2 FQGNSA. The J segment lost 4 bases and the V segment lost 4 bases, leaving 18 bases of the junction unmatched. The DNA of the CDR3 is TGTGCCAGCAGCTCCCCCGGGCTAGCGGGGGGGCAGGGGAGTTCAGATACGCAGTATTTT. Translating gives CASSSPGLAGGQGSSDTQYF.

This chain uses TRBV6-1 with TRBJ1-6, with D maybe TRBD1 (5 bases). The V end lost 8 bases, the J end lost 6 bases, and 23 bases lay between the germline ends. This CDR3 contains 17 residues. Germline assignment: CDR1 MNHNS and CDR2 SASEGT. This CDR3 is CASGHEGGASLNSPLHF. CDR3 DNA: TGTGCCAGCGGTCATGAAGGAGGGGCCTCTCTTAATTCACCCCTCCACTTT.

The chain uses TRBV20-1 and TRBJ2-1, with D maybe TRBD2 (7 bases). Germline V CDR1 and CDR2: DFQATT, SNEGSKA (reference sequence). Trimming left V 0 bases short and J 4 bases short, with 16 bases between. The CDR3 contains 16 residues. The DNA for the CDR3 is TGCAGTGCTAGAGACGCCCTAGGGGGGGGATACAATGAGCAGTTCTTC. This sequence encodes CSARDALGGGYNEQFF.

This clonotype was observed a handful of times. This chain connects TRBV10-3 to TRBJ2-5, with D perhaps matching TRBD1 (6 bases). V dropped 3 bases and J dropped 11 bases, with 13 bases sitting between them. CDR1 and CDR2 from the germline V gene are ENHRY and SYGVKD. This CDR3 has 12 amino acids. CDR3 DNA: TGTGCCATCAGTGAAATCTTTGGACAGCAGTACTTC. Translating it yields CAISEIFGQQYF.

As to this clonotype: An end of the junction differs from the germline gene, which may be a read error. The chain joins TRBV5-1 to TRBJ2-7, with 7 bases identical to TRBD1. In germline, CDR1 is SGHRS, CDR2 YFSETQ. The CDR3 contains 13 residues. The CDR3 protein is CASSRDSSHEQYF. The CDR3 DNA is TGCGCCAGCAGCAGGGACAGCTCCCACGAGCAGTACTTC.

J is TRBJ2-3 and V is TRBV6-2 or TRBV6-3, with D possibly matching TRBD2 (7 bases). The CDR3 sequence is 14 residues long. Germline values: CDR1 MNHEY, CDR2 SVGEGT. V dropped 11 bases and J dropped 6 bases, with 21 bases sitting between them. In DNA, the CDR3 is TGTGCCCACGCCCGGGGGGCCTTTGTGGATACGCAGTATTTT. This translates into CAHARGAFVDTQYF.

CDR3 loop: CASTHNTDTQYF. DNA of the CDR3: TGTGCCAGCACACATAACACAGATACGCAGTATTTT. The chain joins TRBV6-6 to TRBJ2-3; D is uncertain. V was shortened by 7 bases and J by 2 bases, with 7 bases between the two germline ends. The CDR3 extends over 12 amino acids. Per the germline V gene, CDR1 is MNHNY and CDR2 is SVGAGI (reference sequence).

This chain links TRBV3-1 with TRBJ2-3; 15 bases align to TRBD2. CDR1 and CDR2 from the germline V gene are LGHDT and YNNKEL (reference sequence). This CDR3 is 16 amino acids long. The junction had 1 base not matched to a gene; V was cut back by 2 bases and J by 4 bases. In DNA, the CDR3 is TGTGCCAGCAGCCAATGGACTAGCGGGAGGGCAGATACGCAGTATTTT. Its translation: CASSQWTSGRADTQYF.

Only a few counts were recorded for this clonotype. CDR3 protein: CASGKTGGSYNEQFF. In DNA form, the CDR3 reads TGTGCCAGCGGAAAGACAGGGGGTTCTTACAATGAGCAGTTCTTC. V usage is TRBV27 and J usage is TRBJ2-1; 9 nucleotides line up with TRBD1. Per the germline V gene, CDR1 is MNHEY and CDR2 is SMNVEV (reference sequence). This CDR3 is 15 amino acids long. With 8 bases clipped from V and 4 bases from J, the junction kept 9 bases outside the gene matches.

This clonotype was detected a few times. This chain connects TRBV4-1 to TRBJ2-5; D unclear. Germline-derived CDR1 and CDR2 are MGHRA and YSYEKL. Deletions cut 3 bases from V and 0 bases from J, with 8 bases between. The CDR3 extends over 14 amino acids. CDR3 DNA: TGCGCCAGCAGCCATAGGAGTTACCAAGAGACCCAGTACTTC. Translated: CASSHRSYQETQYF.

The chain employs TRBV7-2 and TRBJ1-6; the match to TRBD1 covers 7 bases. Germline V lookup: CDR1 SGHTA, CDR2 FQGNSA. J lost 9 bases, V lost 4 bases, and 9 bases had no gene match. The CDR3 runs 15 residues. The CDR3 here is CASSSSTGVGSPLHF. The CDR3 region has the DNA TGTGCCAGCAGCTCCTCTACAGGGGTAGGTTCACCCCTCCACTTT.

V gene TRBV9 combines with J gene TRBJ2-1, with a possible D match to TRBD2 (5 bases). This CDR3 has 14 residues. Looked up from germline, CDR1 is SGDLS and CDR2 is YYNGEE. V lost 0 bases, J lost 5 bases, and 9 bases lay in between. This chain's CDR3 is CASSVVGNDNEQFF. In DNA, the CDR3 is TGTGCCAGCAGCGTAGTCGGGAACGACAATGAGCAGTTCTTC.

In its sample, this clonotype was seen a few times. This rearrangement joins TRBV6-2 or TRBV6-3 to TRBJ2-5, with 8 bases identical to TRBD1. The CDR3 consists of 16 residues. After removal of 5 bases from V and 1 base from J, the junction contained 9 bases not matched to a gene. Germline CDR1 is MNHEY and CDR2 is SVGEGT. In DNA form, the CDR3 reads TGTGCCAGCAGTCCCGGGACAGGAATAAGCCAAGAGACCCAGTACTTC. It codes for CASSPGTGISQETQYF.

This chain uses TRBV27 with TRBJ1-2; D is unresolved. The V gene lost 3 bases and the J gene lost 1 base, with 18 bases spanning the gap. Germline V lookup: CDR1 MNHEY, CDR2 SMNVEV (reference sequence). The CDR3 contains 17 residues. CDR3 coding DNA: TGTGCCAGCAGTTTTGTCCCCAGAGACCCCGATAACTATGGCTACACCTTC. It codes for CASSFVPRDPDNYGYTF.

This chain links TRBV6-5 with TRBJ2-1, with D maybe TRBD2 (7 bases). The CDR3 length is 15 residues. V was shortened by 6 bases and J by 7 bases, with 19 bases between the two germline ends. Germline V lookup: CDR1 MNHEY, CDR2 SVGAGI. The CDR3: CASRDEGGQWNEQFF. As DNA, the CDR3 is TGTGCCAGCAGGGACGAGGGGGGGCAATGGAATGAGCAGTTCTTC.

V usage is TRBV20-1 and J usage is TRBJ1-5; no definite D call. Per the germline V gene, CDR1 is DFQATT and CDR2 is SNEGSKA (reference sequence). Trimming removed 0 bases at V and 3 bases at J, with 18 bases between. CDR3 length: 17 amino acids. As DNA, the CDR3 is TGCAGTGCTAGAGACCCTGACGCTGGACGGCACAATCAGCCCCAGCATTTT. Translation: CSARDPDAGRHNQPQHF.

V usage is TRBV28 and J usage is TRBJ2-1; TRBD1 aligns across 7 bases. This CDR3 spans 18 amino acids. CDR1 and CDR2 (germline): MDHEN, SYDVKM. Trimming at V came to 4 bases and at J to 2 bases, leaving 14 bases not matched to a gene. DNA of the CDR3: TGTGCCAGCAGTTCGCTAGGGGGCGAAAGAAAAACCTACAATGAGCAGTTCTTC. It codes for CASSSLGGERKTYNEQFF.

This chain links TRBV5-1 with TRBJ2-6, with a weak D call TRBD1 (5 bases). CDR3 length: 21 amino acids. V shed 0 bases and J shed 1 base, with 23 bases lying between them. The V gene's germline CDR1 is SGHRS and CDR2 YFSETQ. The CDR3 spells CASSLALGQGLNLSGANVLTF. The CDR3 DNA follows: TGCGCCAGCAGCTTGGCCTTGGGGCAGGGCCTCAACCTTTCTGGGGCCAACGTCCTGACTTTC.

Regarding this clonotype: A much larger clone sits a single nucleotide away, making a read error possible. CDR3 amino acids: CASGEYNEQFF. CDR3 DNA: TGTGCCAGCGGGGAGTACAATGAGCAGTTCTTC. The chain recombines TRBV25-1 with TRBJ2-1; the D gene is possibly TRBD2 (5 bases). Germline V gene sequence: CDR1 MGHDK, CDR2 SYGVNS. Trimming took off 8 bases at V and 4 bases at J, with 6 bases between the two ends. This CDR3 comprises 11 residues. The full variable domain, in which reference TRBV25-1 and TRBJ2-1 provide the parts outside the CDR3, is EADIYQTPRYLVIGTGKKITLECSQTMGHDKMYWYQQDPGMELHLIHYSYGVNSTEKGDLSSESTVSRIRTEHFPLTLESARPSHTSQYLCASGEYNEQFFGPGTRLTVL.

V is TRBV20-1 and J is TRBJ2-7; TRBD2 agrees at 12 bases. The CDR3 loop spans 14 amino acids. CDR1 is DFQATT and CDR2 is SNEGSKA in the germline V gene (reference sequence). The J segment lost 2 bases and the V segment lost 5 bases, leaving 4 bases of the junction unmatched. The CDR3 loop reads CSAQTSGRTYEQYF. The CDR3 DNA reads TGCAGTGCTCAGACTAGCGGGAGAACCTACGAGCAGTACTTC.

V is TRBV7-2 and J is TRBJ2-1, with D perhaps TRBD1 (6 bases). In germline, CDR1 is SGHTA, CDR2 FQGNSA. The CDR3 length is 14 residues. Trimming shortened V by 6 bases and J by 2 bases, and 11 bases separated the two germline ends. CDR3 DNA sequence: TGTGCCAGCAGACTAAAGGGGGCCTACAATGAGCAGTTCTTC. This translates into CASRLKGAYNEQFF. Drawing the rest from reference TRBV7-2 and TRBJ2-1, the complete variable domain is GAGVSQSPSNKVTEKGKDVELRCDPISGHTALYWYRQSLGQGLEFLIYFQGNSAPDKSGLPSDRFSAERTGGSVSTLTIQRTQQEDSAVYLCASRLKGAYNEQFFGPGTRLTVL.

The chain uses TRBV10-3 and TRBJ2-4; tentative D call: TRBD1 (6 bases). The CDR3 runs to 15 residues. V was shortened by 6 bases and J by 0 bases, with 12 bases between the two germline ends. Germline V gene data show CDR1 as ENHRY and CDR2 as SYGVKD. The CDR3 region is CAIREGDLAKNIQYF. Here the CDR3 DNA reads TGTGCCATCAGAGAGGGGGATTTAGCCAAAAACATTCAGTACTTC.

The V call is TRBV2, the J call TRBJ1-2; TRBD1 agrees at 7 bases. The length of the CDR3 is 15 residues. Germline loops: CDR1 SNHLY, CDR2 FYNNEI. J was trimmed by 3 bases and V by 1 base; bases with no gene match: 5. Here the CDR3 reads CASSEEVTGHYGYTF. The CDR3 DNA reads as TGTGCCAGCAGTGAAGAGGTGACAGGGCACTATGGCTACACCTTC.

The rearrangement uses TRBV12-3 or TRBV12-4 and TRBJ2-7; 12 bases fit TRBD2. CDR3 length: 16 amino acids. The V gene end was trimmed by 4 bases and the J gene end by 0 bases; junction bases not matched to a gene: 4. CDR3 protein: CASSSSGGESSYEQYF. The CDR3 DNA reads as TGTGCCAGCAGTTCTAGCGGGGGGGAGAGCTCCTACGAGCAGTACTTC.